This TCR beta chain was found in a study of T-cell reconstitution after alpha-beta-depleted transplantation in children. At least ten counts were recorded for this clonotype. Preparation of the TCRbeta library used unique molecular identifiers. TCRdb re-called the PCR reads through MiXCR, storing one row per CDR3 protein. The table lists roughly 500,000 distinct CDR3 sequences, under 15% of them singletons, with about 5.6% in the top ten. Germline V gene lookup returns CDR1 SQVTM and CDR2 ANQGSEA. V was cut by 4 bases and J by 6 bases, with 10 bases left in between. The CDR3 runs 11 residues. This receptor was identified in a human donor who donated a stem cell graft to a child with combined immunodeficiency. The source was PBMCs from the stem cell graft donor, collected from the stem cell graft. This rearrangement joins TRBV29-1 to TRBJ2-7; TRBD2 might be the D (6 bases). CDR3 nucleotides: TGCAGCGTTGTAAAGGGAGGCGAGCAGTACTTC. Translation: CSVVKGGEQYF.